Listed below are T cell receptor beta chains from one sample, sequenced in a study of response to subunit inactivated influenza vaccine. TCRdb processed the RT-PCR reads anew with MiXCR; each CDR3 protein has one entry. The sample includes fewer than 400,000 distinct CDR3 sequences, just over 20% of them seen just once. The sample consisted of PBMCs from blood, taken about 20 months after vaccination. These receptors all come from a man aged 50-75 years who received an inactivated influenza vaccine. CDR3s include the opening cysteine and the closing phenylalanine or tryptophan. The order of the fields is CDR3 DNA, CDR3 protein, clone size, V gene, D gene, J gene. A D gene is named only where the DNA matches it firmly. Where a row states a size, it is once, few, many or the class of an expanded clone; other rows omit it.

TGCGCCAGCAGCCAATCCGGGACAGGGGGTGAAAAACTGTTTTTT | CASSQSGTGGEKLFF | few | TRBV4-3 | TRBD1 | TRBJ1-4
TGTGCCAGCAGCTTAGGGTTGACCTCGCCTGAAGCTTTCTTT | CASSLGLTSPEAFF | many | TRBV7-2 | NA | TRBJ1-1
TGTGCCAGCAGCGAACGTCCTGGTCCGACTAATGAAAAACTGTTTTTT | CASSERPGPTNEKLFF | few | TRBV7-2 | NA | TRBJ1-4
TGTGCCAGCAGCGTAGCTGTGGGTAGCTCCTACGAGCAGTACTTC | CASSVAVGSSYEQYF | NA | TRBV9 | NA | TRBJ2-7
TGTGCCAGCAGGGAGACAGGGGGCCGCACAGATACGCAGTATTTT | CASRETGGRTDTQYF | NA | TRBV6-1 | TRBD1 | TRBJ2-3
TGTGCCAGCAGCCAACCGGGACAGGAAAACTATGGCTACACCTTC | CASSQPGQENYGYTF | few | TRBV3-1 | TRBD1 | TRBJ1-2
TGTGCCAGCAGCCGACAGGGAGTACCTGAAAAACTGTTTTTT | CASSRQGVPEKLFF | few | TRBV5-4 | TRBD1 | TRBJ1-4
TGTGCCAGCTCGCCTGGGGGACCAACTAATGAAAAACTGTTTTTT | CASSPGGPTNEKLFF | few | TRBV7-2 | NA | TRBJ1-4
TGCAGTGCTAGAGATCTGGGCTCCTACAATGAGCAGTTCTTC | CSARDLGSYNEQFF | NA | TRBV20-1 | NA | TRBJ2-1
TGTGCCAGCAGCGTTAGACACTCTAACACCGGGGAGCTGTTTTTT | CASSVRHSNTGELFF | once | TRBV9 | NA | TRBJ2-2
TGTGCCAGCTGGGGGGCACACTATGGCTACACCTTC | CASWGAHYGYTF | few | TRBV6-2/TRBV6-3 | NA | TRBJ1-2
TGTGCCAGCTCGCCTTCAGGGGGGGGTCAGCCCCAGCATTTT | CASSPSGGGQPQHF | few | TRBV18 | TRBD1 | TRBJ1-5
TGCAGTGCTAGGCCCGGGACTAGCTTTCCCGAGCAGTACTTC | CSARPGTSFPEQYF | NA | TRBV20-1 | TRBD2 | TRBJ2-7
TGTGCCAGCTCACCCCTCGAAACTGGAAACACCATATATTTT | CASSPLETGNTIYF | few | TRBV18 | NA | TRBJ1-3
TGCGCCAGCAGCCAATCACCTTCCAATCAGCCCCAGCATTTT | CASSQSPSNQPQHF | NA | TRBV4-1 | NA | TRBJ1-5
TGCGCCAGCAGCTTGCGGGCCGTATACACCGGGGAGCTGTTTTTT | CASSLRAVYTGELFF | NA | TRBV5-1 | NA | TRBJ2-2
TGTGCCAGCAGCCGGGAGGGAGTAACGCCTATACACGGGGAGCTGTTTTTT | CASSREGVTPIHGELFF | few | TRBV3-1 | TRBD2 | TRBJ2-2
TGTGCCAGCACTCCGCGGCGGGGACAGGGGGTAGGTAATGAGCAGTTCTTC | CASTPRRGQGVGNEQFF | NA | TRBV12-3/TRBV12-4 | TRBD1 | TRBJ2-1
TGCGCCAGCAGCTTGGGTTCTAGCGGGACCTACGAGCAGTACTTC | CASSLGSSGTYEQYF | few | TRBV5-1 | TRBD2 | TRBJ2-7
TGTGCCAGCAGGGGACAGGGGAATGAGCAGTTCTTC | CASRGQGNEQFF | NA | TRBV2 | TRBD1 | TRBJ2-1
TGTGCCAGCAGTTTACTCAGAAACAATGAGCAGTTCTTC | CASSLLRNNEQFF | NA | TRBV27 | NA | TRBJ2-1
TGTGCCAGCAGCCAAGGTAGACTGGAAGGCTCCTATGGCTACACCTTC | CASSQGRLEGSYGYTF | many | TRBV4-2 | NA | TRBJ1-2
TGCAGTGCTAGAGGGTCATTTCGTCGGACTGAAGCTTTCTTT | CSARGSFRRTEAFF | NA | TRBV20-1 | NA | TRBJ1-1
TGCGCCAGCAGTACTAGCGGGGCTTCCTACGAGCAGTACTTC | CASSTSGASYEQYF | few | TRBV5-1 | TRBD2 | TRBJ2-7